This is a list of T cell receptor beta chains from one sample in a study of cytomegalovirus exposure and HLA in healthy donors. Clones were sequenced by immunoSEQ multiplex PCR, and TCRdb holds only the in-frame ones, with some missing. This repertoire includes 70,000 to 90,000 clones. The sequenced sample was PBMCs. The receptors come from a man between 18 and 29 years old in good health and CMV-seropositive. The CDR3 runs from the conserved cysteine through the conserved F or W. A D gene is named only where the DNA matches it firmly.

J gene	V gene	D gene	CDR3 DNA	CDR3 protein
TRBJ2-2	TRBV11-3	-	TGTGCCAGCGCCGCCTGGGGTGAGGAGGTCGGGGAGCTGTTTTTT	CASAAWGEEVGELFF
TRBJ1-2	TRBV5-1	TRBD1	TGCGCCAGCAGCTCAGGGACAGGGGAGAATGGCTACACCTTC	CASSSGTGENGYTF
TRBJ2-5	TRBV7-3	TRBD2	TGTGCCAGCAGCTTAACGGCTAGCGGGGGGAGAGAGACCCAGTACTTC	CASSLTASGGRETQYF
TRBJ2-7	TRBV27	TRBD1	TGTGCCAGCAGTTCACGACTTGGGACAGGGGGATGGGAGCAGTACTTC	CASSSRLGTGGWEQYF
TRBJ2-7	TRBV29-1	TRBD1	TGCAGCGTTGGGGAACCAGGGACAGTTCTTTTTGAGCAGTACTTC	CSVGEPGTVLFEQYF
TRBJ1-2	TRBV5-4	TRBD1	TGTGCCAGCAGCTTCGACAGACAGGGCTATGGCTACACCTTC	CASSFDRQGYGYTF
TRBJ2-7	TRBV11-3	TRBD1	TGTGCCAGCAGCTACCACCTGACAGGGGTAGTGCGGTACTTC	CASSYHLTGVVRYF
TRBJ1-2	TRBV11-1	TRBD1	TGTGCCAGCCAACCTAAGGGGACAGGGCGCTATGGCTACACCTTC	CASQPKGTGRYGYTF
TRBJ1-1	TRBV19	-	TGTGCCAGTATAATTGGCAGAGGGAACACTGAAGCTTTCTTT	CASIIGRGNTEAFF
TRBJ1-4	TRBV2	TRBD1	TGTGCCAGCAGGGAAGGGACAGGGACTCCTGAAAAACTGTTTTTT	CASREGTGTPEKLFF
TRBJ2-7	TRBV29-1	-	TGCAGCGTTGTTGTGAGCTCCTACGAGCAGTACTTC	CSVVVSSYEQYF
TRBJ1-4	TRBV18	-	TGTGCCAGCTCCCCACCTCGTATTGAAAAACTGTTTTTT	CASSPPRIEKLFF
TRBJ1-2	TRBV28	-	TGTGCCAGCAGTTTGGGGGGGACAACCGTTGGCTACACCTTC	CASSLGGTTVGYTF
TRBJ2-3	TRBV6-1	TRBD2	TGTGCCAGCAGTGGGACTAGCGGGGGGGCAGATACGCAGTATTTT	CASSGTSGGADTQYF
TRBJ2-7	TRBV10-2	-	TGCGCCAGCGGGGACTTTGAGAGCTCCTACGAGCAGTACTTC	CASGDFESSYEQYF
TRBJ2-5	TRBV7-9	-	TGTGCCAGCAGCTTAACTGATTTATTAGAGACCCAGTACTTC	CASSLTDLLETQYF
TRBJ2-7	TRBV28	TRBD2	TGTGCCAGCAGTTTATGGTCAGGGTCATCCGGGACTAGTTTTTACGAGCAGTACTTC	CASSLWSGSSGTSFYEQYF
TRBJ2-3	TRBV7-3	TRBD2	TGTGCCAGCAGCTTAAAGGTCTCGGGGCTAGCGGGGGACCGAGAAAGCACAGATACGCAGTATTTT	CASSLKVSGLAGDRESTDTQYF
TRBJ2-5	TRBV2	-	TGTGCCAGCAGCCAGCTTCGCGGGCAAGAGACCCAGTACTTC	CASSQLRGQETQYF
TRBJ2-3	TRBV5-1	TRBD2	TGCGCCAGCAGCTCATTAGCGGGGCGGGCGGCAGATACGCAGTATTTT	CASSSLAGRAADTQYF
TRBJ2-5	TRBV6-5	-	TGTGCCAGCAGCCCAGGGGAGACCCAGTACTTC	CASSPGETQYF
TRBJ2-7	TRBV6-1	-	TGTGCCAGCAGTGCGACAGGATTCTCCTACGAGCAGTACTTC	CASSATGFSYEQYF